This T cell receptor beta chain was identified in a study of T-cell reconstitution after alpha-beta-depleted transplantation in children. In this sample, this clonotype turned up many times. Its antigen is unidentified. The CDR3 consists of 13 residues. V lost 1 base, J lost 11 bases, and 14 bases lay in between. From germline, CDR1 is MDHEN and CDR2 SYDVKM. Findings of the study overall: Once a year had passed after transplant, T-cell counts and diversity came mostly from newly produced T cells. At around two months after transplant, the alpha-beta T cells were reportedly derived from several hundred expanded clones that came from non-depleted graft cells.

Preparation of the TCRbeta library was carried out with unique molecular identifiers. MiXCR, run by TCRdb on the PCR reads, gives a single entry per CDR3 protein. This table has around 500,000 distinct CDR3 sequences, roughly 24% appearing once. The receptor's source is a boy under three years old who had a stem cell transplant for acute myeloid leukemia, so the T cells may come from the graft donor. This chain links TRBV28 with TRBJ1-1; possible D gene TRBD1, 5 bases. The starting material was PBMCs, mostly from graft donor cells, obtained 360 days after TCRalphabeta/CD19-depleted stem cell transplant. CDR3 nucleotides: TGTGCCAGCAGTTTATTGGGACTAGTAAAGGCTTTCTTT. This gives the protein CASSLLGLVKAFF.